This T cell receptor beta chain was observed in a study of OX40 agonist ivuxolimab in advanced cancers. Study outcomes and limitations: A proportion of nonresponders additionally exhibited low normalized T-cell clonal expansion.

Sequencing used immunoSEQ multiplex PCR; TCRdb keeps in-frame clones, though not all of them. The table shows roughly 89,000 clones, with just under 90% occurring only once. The CDR3 sequence is 15 residues long. Germline CDR1 and CDR2: SGHRS and YFSETQ. V gave up 0 bases and J gave up 0 bases, with 10 bases separating them. Notes on this clone: Its antigen is currently unknown.

The sample consisted of CD4+ or CD8+ T cells sorted from blood, taken in a trial of the OX40 agonist ivuxolimab. This chain links TRBV5-1 with TRBJ2-7, with D maybe TRBD2 (6 bases). This TCR came from an adult with an advanced solid tumor such as melanoma, head and neck, liver or kidney cancer. The CDR3 here is CASSLAAGSSYEQYF. CDR3 nucleotides: TGCGCCAGCAGCTTGGCGGCGGGAAGCTCCTACGAGCAGTACTTC.